The 25 T cell receptor beta chains below come from one sample, sequenced in a study of control samples from healthy donors and cancer patients. TCRdb's copy holds only in-frame clones and misses some; the assay was immunoSEQ multiplex PCR. The data contain just under 80,000 clones, about 87% of them singletons. Sequencing input: PBMCs. These receptors all stem from a woman aged 60-75 years with head and neck cancer.

This clone was seen a single time. The J gene is TRBJ1-4, the V gene TRBV19, with D unclear. The CDR3 totals 13 residues. Trimming cost V 4 bases and J 6 bases, with 9 bases left between them. CDR1 is LNHDA, CDR2 SQIVND, per germline (reference sequence). The CDR3 DNA reads TGTGCCAGTAGTAGGAGGGTTGATGAAAAACTGTTTTTT. Translating it yields CASSRRVDEKLFF.

With respect to this clone: This CDR3 is also generated by other DNA sequences in the sample. The rearrangement links TRBV12-3 or TRBV12-4 to TRBJ2-5; D remains ambiguous. V lost 3 bases to trimming and J lost 4 bases, with 3 bases between them. The CDR3 contains 11 residues. Written as DNA, the CDR3 is TGTGCCAGCAGTTTTGGAGAGACCCAGTACTTC. Translated: CASSFGETQYF.

This clone has only a few counts. The rearrangement joins TRBV5-4 to TRBJ1-1, with 9 nucleotides matching TRBD1. Unmatched junction bases numbered 4, after V lost 1 base and J lost 3 bases. CDR1 SGHNT and CDR2 YYREEE come from the germline V gene (reference sequence). The CDR3 runs 15 residues. DNA of the CDR3: TGTGCCAGCAGCTTGCCACAGGGGGCGGACACTGAAGCTTTCTTT. It translates to CASSLPQGADTEAFF.

V gene TRBV5-4 combines with J gene TRBJ2-3; no firm D call. From germline, CDR1 is SGHNT and CDR2 YYREEE (reference sequence). CDR3 length: 16 amino acids. V dropped 5 bases and J dropped 0 bases, with 16 bases sitting between them. CDR3 amino acids: CASRETSGTSTDTQYF. CDR3 bases: TGTGCCAGCAGGGAAACCTCAGGAACTAGCACAGATACGCAGTATTTT.

With respect to this clone: The conserved phenylalanine or tryptophan is not found at the CDR3 terminus, so this likely reflects a read error. The DNA is omitted, as the CDR3 cannot be located on it reliably, and the CDR3 follows TCRdb's listing. The chain employs TRBV18 and TRBJ2-3; TRBD2 is taken as the D call from the table, unchecked against the DNA. The germline gives CDR1 KGHSH, CDR2 LQKENI. The CDR3 is 12 amino acids in total, end residues counted. The CDR3 spells CASSPILGFSAQ.

CDR3 bases: TGCGCCAGCAGCTTAGGGACCCAAACCGGGGAGCTGTTTTTT. Its protein product is CASSLGTQTGELFF. The chain combines TRBV5-1 with TRBJ2-2, with D possibly being TRBD1 or TRBD2 (5 bases each). V gave up 2 bases and J gave up 5 bases, with 10 bases separating them. The length of the CDR3 is 14 residues. Germline V gives CDR1 SGHRS, CDR2 YFSETQ.

The chain carries TRBV5-4 and TRBJ2-7, with D perhaps matching TRBD1 (6 bases). V gave up 5 bases and J gave up 5 bases, with 14 bases separating them. The length of the CDR3 is 13 residues. CDR1 and CDR2 (germline): SGHNT, YYREEE (reference sequence). The CDR3, as DNA: TGTGCCAGCAGACTTACAGGGAGCCACGAGCAGTACTTC. This gives the protein CASRLTGSHEQYF.

The chain links TRBV7-2 to TRBJ1-1; no reliable D call. The CDR3 contains 13 residues. V was cut by 2 bases and J by 1 base, with 5 bases left in between. Per the germline V gene, CDR1 is SGHTA and CDR2 is FQGNSA. The CDR3 nucleotides are TGTGCCAGCAGCTTATCCGGGAACACTGAAGCTTTCTTT. Translating it yields CASSLSGNTEAFF.

This sequence joins TRBV30 and TRBJ2-3, with 11 nucleotides matching TRBD2. Germline lookup yields CDR1 GTSNPN and CDR2 SVGIG (reference sequence). CDR3 size: 13 residues. The chain's CDR3 is CAITGLAVDTQYF. DNA for the CDR3: TGTGCGATTACGGGACTAGCGGTAGATACGCAGTATTTT.

J is TRBJ2-6 and V is TRBV19; D not resolved. Germline assignment: CDR1 LNHDA and CDR2 SQIVND (reference sequence). Trimming shortened V by 3 bases and J by 0 bases, and 12 bases separated the two germline ends. The CDR3 runs to 17 residues. The CDR3 DNA sequence: TGTGCCAGTAGTATCGAGGCCACGAGCTCTGGGGCCAACGTCCTGACTTTC. Its protein is CASSIEATSSGANVLTF.

A few counts support this clone. This rearrangement joins TRBV5-5 to TRBJ2-5; D unresolved. The germline V and J ends were trimmed by 3 bases and 5 bases, with 14 bases remaining between them. CDR1 and CDR2 from the germline V gene are SGHKS and YYEKEE (reference sequence). The CDR3 runs 14 residues. Written as DNA, the CDR3 is TGTGCCAGCAGCTATCGATCTCCTGGGGAGACCCAGTACTTC. It translates to CASSYRSPGETQYF.

The chain is built from TRBV19 and TRBJ2-7; D unresolved. This CDR3 is 13 amino acids long. In germline, CDR1 is LNHDA, CDR2 SQIVND (reference sequence). V was pared by 6 bases and J by 4 bases, with 13 bases between. The CDR3 coding sequence is TGTGCCAGTAGCTCGGTTTTGGGTTACGAGCAGTACTTC. Its protein is CASSSVLGYEQYF.

This chain joins TRBV7-3 and TRBJ2-3; D unresolved. The CDR3 has 12 residues. Deletions cut 1 base from V and 15 bases from J, with 14 bases between. Germline V gives CDR1 SGHTA, CDR2 FQGTGA. The CDR3 sequence: CASSLRAGRRYF. DNA for the CDR3: TGTGCCAGCAGCTTAAGAGCAGGTCGCCGATATTTT.

This clone has more than one count but fewer than ten. The genes are TRBV7-6 and TRBJ1-6; D gene unclear. The germline V gene encodes CDR1 SGHVS and CDR2 FNYEAQ. The CDR3 is 16 amino acids. Trimming pared 4 bases from V and 5 bases from J, leaving 15 bases between. CDR3 region: CASSSQLSLDNSPLHF. The CDR3 DNA is TGTGCCAGCAGCTCACAGCTTTCCCTGGATAATTCACCCCTCCACTTT.

This chain uses TRBV2 with TRBJ1-2, with 8 bases lining up with TRBD1. The CDR3 has 14 residues. Germline V gives CDR1 SNHLY, CDR2 FYNNEI. V lost 4 bases to trimming and J lost 8 bases; unmatched junction nucleotides: 9. The CDR3 coding sequence is TGTGCCAGCAGTGGCCGTGGACAGGGATCCGGCTACACCTTC. Translation: CASSGRGQGSGYTF. Supplemented by reference TRBV2 and TRBJ1-2, the full variable domain reads EPEVTQTPSHQVTQMGQEVILRCVPISNHLYFYWYRQILGQKVEFLVSFYNNEISEKSEIFDDQFSVERPDGSNFTLKIRSTKLEDSAMYFCASSGRGQGSGYTFGSGTRLTVV.

This clone was detected only once. The chain carries TRBV28 and TRBJ1-1; no clear D gene. Germline V gene lookup returns CDR1 MDHEN and CDR2 SYDVKM. Trimming stripped 7 bases from V and 3 bases from J, with 9 bases between. CDR3 size: 12 residues. The chain's CDR3 is CASTRRDTEAFF. CDR3 bases: TGTGCCAGCACACGGAGAGACACTGAAGCTTTCTTT.

The rearrangement links TRBV5-1 to TRBJ2-1; 8 bases line up with TRBD1. Germline lookup yields CDR1 SGHRS and CDR2 YFSETQ. The CDR3 has 14 amino acids. J was trimmed by 13 bases and V by 0 bases; bases with no gene match: 9. The CDR3 spells CASSLEVGSGGQFF. DNA for the CDR3: TGCGCCAGCAGCTTGGAAGTCGGGTCAGGGGGCCAGTTCTTC.

The chain recombines TRBV6-1 with TRBJ1-2; no reliable D call. The CDR3 consists of 13 residues. V gave up 3 bases and J gave up 13 bases, with 18 bases separating them. The V gene's germline CDR1 is MNHNS and CDR2 SASEGT. This CDR3 reads CASSDAGLSLSTF. DNA for the CDR3: TGTGCCAGCAGTGATGCCGGGTTATCCCTTTCCACCTTC.

The chain has TRBV15 and TRBJ2-5; perhaps TRBD1 as D (6 bases). The CDR3 consists of 14 residues. Looked up from germline, CDR1 is LNHNV and CDR2 is YYDKDF (reference sequence). Trimming shortened V by 2 bases and J by 4 bases, and 11 bases separated the two germline ends. CDR3 residues: CATSRSKGVETQYF. As DNA, the CDR3 is TGTGCCACCAGCAGATCGAAGGGGGTAGAGACCCAGTACTTC.

The V and J genes are TRBV7-9 and TRBJ1-3, with D possibly TRBD1 on 5 matching bases. CDR3 length: 16 amino acids. CDR1 and CDR2 (germline): SEHNR, FQNEAQ (reference sequence). V gave up 5 bases and J gave up 1 base, with 15 bases separating them. The CDR3 here is CASSPPDRFSGNTIYF. For the CDR3, the DNA is TGTGCCAGCAGCCCTCCAGACAGATTTTCTGGAAACACCATATATTTT. The variable domain in full, with the rest retrieved from reference TRBV7-9 and TRBJ1-3, is DTGVSQNPRHKITKRGQNVTFRCDPISEHNRLYWYRQTLGQGPEFLTYFQNEAQLEKSRLLSDRFSAERPKGSFSTLEIQRTEQGDSAMYLCASSPPDRFSGNTIYFGEGSWLTVV.

This clone was observed a handful of times. The gene calls are TRBV6-5 and TRBJ2-6, with D unclear. Between the trimmed V and J ends, which lost 5 bases and 1 base, there was a span of 9 bases. The CDR3 has 15 amino acids. Germline-derived CDR1 and CDR2 are MNHEY and SVGAGI. CDR3 loop: CASSQTRSGANVLTF. The CDR3 nucleotides read TGTGCCAGCAGTCAAACGCGATCTGGGGCCAACGTCCTGACTTTC.

This clone occurred once. The chain combines TRBV29-1 with TRBJ1-2, with 7 bases matching TRBD1. CDR3 size: 15 residues. With 4 bases clipped from V and 5 bases from J, the junction kept 13 bases outside the gene matches. Germline V CDR1 and CDR2: SQVTM, ANQGSEA. The CDR3 reads CSVGGTVDSPYGYTF. The CDR3 DNA follows: TGCAGCGTTGGCGGGACAGTGGATTCTCCTTATGGCTACACCTTC.

V gene TRBV7-9 combines with J gene TRBJ2-6; D uncertain. Germline V gene sequence: CDR1 SEHNR, CDR2 FQNEAQ (reference sequence). Deletions cut 4 bases from V and 0 bases from J, with 10 bases between. The CDR3 is 16 amino acids. The CDR3 nucleotides are TGTGCCAGCAGCTCATACTTTGACTCTGGGGCCAACGTCCTGACTTTC. This gives the protein CASSSYFDSGANVLTF.

The chain joins TRBV27 to TRBJ2-7, with TRBD1 matching 9 bases. Germline values: CDR1 MNHEY, CDR2 SMNVEV (reference sequence). The ends lost 6 bases at V and 4 bases at J; junction bases unmatched: 7. The CDR3 has 14 residues. DNA of the CDR3: TGTGCCAGCAGCCGGACAGGGGTAAGGTACGAGCAGTACTTC. It encodes CASSRTGVRYEQYF.

This rearrangement joins TRBV12-5 to TRBJ1-5, with 7 bases lining up with TRBD1. This CDR3 is 14 amino acids long. Germline V gene lookup returns CDR1 LGHNT and CDR2 FRNRAP. V was clipped by 1 base and J by 6 bases; unmatched bases: 3. Written as DNA, the CDR3 is TGTGCTAGTGGTTTGGGACAGGGTCCTCAGCCCCAGCATTTT. Its protein product is CASGLGQGPQPQHF. The whole variable domain, remainder taken from reference TRBV12-5 and TRBJ1-5, is DARVTQTPRHKVTEMGQEVTMRCQPILGHNTVFWYRQTMMQGLELLAYFRNRAPLDDSGMPKDRFSAEMPDATLATLKIQPSEPRDSAVYFCASGLGQGPQPQHFGDGTRLSIL.